Listed below are T cell receptor beta chains from one sample, sequenced in a study of early T cells in non-severe SARS-CoV-2 infection. MiXCR was run by TCRdb on the 5' RACE reads, yielding one entry per CDR3 protein. The table records over 90,000 distinct CDR3 sequences, approximately 14% of them present only once. Sequencing input: whole blood. The receptors shown here come from an adult who was a healthcare worker with PCR-confirmed SARS-CoV-2 infection or an uninfected control (not recorded which). CDR3s include the opening cysteine and the closing phenylalanine or tryptophan. The D gene is left open where the match is weak. The listing skips clone size in some rows; elsewhere it reads once, few, many or a size class.

NA | NA | TRBJ2-7 | TRBV28 | CASSSGAGGKYEQYF | TGTGCCAGCAGTTCCGGAGCAGGGGGGAAATACGAGCAGTACTTC
once | NA | TRBJ2-1 | TRBV28 | CATGSFTRGEQFF | TGTGCCACCGGGTCATTCACCAGGGGTGAGCAGTTCTTC
NA | NA | TRBJ2-6 | TRBV5-4 | CASSGPGANVLTF | TGTGCCAGCAGTGGCCCTGGGGCCAACGTCCTGACTTTC
NA | TRBD2 | TRBJ2-3 | TRBV20-1 | CSAISSGRSQGVADTQYF | TGCAGTGCTATCTCTAGCGGGAGGTCCCAAGGAGTGGCAGATACGCAGTATTTT
NA | NA | TRBJ2-1 | TRBV14 | CASSRFLPVGEIYNEQFF | TGTGCCAGCAGCCGATTCCTTCCGGTTGGGGAGATATACAATGAGCAGTTCTTC
NA | TRBD2 | TRBJ2-7 | TRBV5-1 | CASSLVAGGYEQYF | TGCGCCAGCAGCTTGGTTGCGGGGGGCTACGAGCAGTACTTC
few | NA | TRBJ1-3 | TRBV14 | CASSEGPFSGNTIYF | TGTGCCAGCAGCGAAGGTCCTTTCTCTGGAAACACCATATATTTT
many | NA | TRBJ1-5 | TRBV7-2 | CASSSIGRGTFQHF | TGTGCCAGCAGCTCCATCGGCCGGGGGACGTTCCAGCATTTT
NA | NA | TRBJ2-3 | TRBV7-2 | CASSPSPGDTQYF | TGTGCCAGCAGCCCCTCCCCGGGAGATACGCAGTATTTT
NA | NA | TRBJ2-5 | TRBV7-2 | CASSSTRAKETQYF | TGTGCCAGCAGCTCGACACGAGCCAAAGAGACCCAGTACTTC
NA | TRBD1 | TRBJ2-1 | TRBV6-5 | CASSPGQGPYNEQFF | TGTGCCAGCAGTCCGGGACAGGGACCCTACAATGAGCAGTTCTTC
NA | NA | TRBJ2-7 | TRBV4-1 | CASSQGALRGSYEQYF | TGCGCCAGCAGCCAAGGTGCCCTGAGGGGGTCTTACGAGCAGTACTTC
few | NA | TRBJ1-1 | TRBV18 | CASSPPSSGNTEAFF | TGTGCCAGCTCACCACCCTCGAGCGGGAACACTGAAGCTTTCTTT
many | NA | TRBJ2-7 | TRBV11-1 | CASSPRAQGYEQYF | TGTGCCAGCAGCCCGAGAGCACAGGGATACGAGCAGTACTTC
once | NA | TRBJ1-1 | TRBV3-1 | CASSQGVKWGEAFF | TGTGCCAGCAGCCAAGGGGTCAAGTGGGGCGAAGCTTTCTTT
NA | NA | TRBJ2-5 | TRBV7-2 | CASSHGQTTETQYF | TGTGCCAGCAGCCACGGACAGACCACGGAGACCCAGTACTTC
NA | NA | TRBJ2-5 | TRBV5-4 | CASSGGRNQETQYF | TGTGCCAGCAGCGGGGGGCGAAACCAAGAGACCCAGTACTTC
many | TRBD1 | TRBJ2-5 | TRBV5-4 | CASSLQGAEETQYF | TGTGCCAGCAGCTTACAGGGGGCCGAAGAGACCCAGTACTTC
NA | NA | TRBJ2-7 | TRBV12-3/TRBV12-4 | CASSLPGGTYEQYF | TGTGCCAGCAGTTTACCCGGCGGGACGTACGAGCAGTACTTC
NA | TRBD2 | TRBJ2-1 | TRBV12-3/TRBV12-4 | CASDGEAGGIYNEQFF | TGTGCCAGCGACGGGGAAGCGGGAGGGATATACAATGAGCAGTTCTTC